A single sample gave rise to the 30 T cell receptor beta chains below, sequenced in a study of blood T cell repertoires in COVID-19. The data were produced by immunoSEQ multiplex PCR, yet TCRdb's version contains in-frame clones alone and is incomplete. Among 25,000 to 35,000 clones, around 94% were seen once, and the ten largest hold 0.8% to 0.9%. The sample consisted of peripheral blood. These receptors all stem from a woman in her 70s with COVID-19, enrolled during active disease.

This clone was counted a few times. This rearrangement joins TRBV24-1 to TRBJ1-4; D is unresolved. Trimming took off 0 bases at V and 5 bases at J, with 15 bases between the two ends. There are 17 residues in the CDR3. CDR1 is KGHDR and CDR2 is SFDVKD in the germline V gene. CDR3 region: CATSDLQRQRQNEKLFF. In nucleotides, the CDR3 is TGTGCCACCAGTGATTTGCAACGGCAGAGACAAAATGAAAAACTGTTTTTT.

The chain joins TRBV28 to TRBJ2-2; 7 positions agree with TRBD1. The germline gives CDR1 MDHEN, CDR2 SYDVKM. The CDR3 covers 17 residues. With V trimmed by 4 bases and J by 4 bases, 12 bases remained unmatched. The CDR3 reads CASSSTGTAISTGELFF. CDR3 sequence (DNA): TGTGCCAGCAGTTCCACCGGGACAGCCATATCCACCGGGGAGCTGTTTTTT.

The chain uses TRBV29-1 and TRBJ2-7; D is undetermined. The CDR3 spans 13 residues. Between the trimmed V and J ends, which lost 2 bases and 5 bases, there was a span of 13 bases. Looked up from germline, CDR1 is SQVTM and CDR2 is ANQGSEA. CDR3 region: CSVETGFNHEQYF. The CDR3 DNA sequence: TGCAGCGTTGAAACCGGGTTTAACCACGAGCAGTACTTC.

The chain is built from TRBV21-1 and TRBJ2-1; TRBD2 was called by the table and not checked on the DNA. TRBV21-1 is marked as a pseudogene. The CDR3 covers 16 residues. The CDR3 loop is CASSKVGGRAYNEQFF. In DNA, the CDR3 is TGTGCCAGCAGCAAAGTAGGAGGGAGGGCTTACAATGAGCAGTTCTTC.

V gene TRBV18 combines with J gene TRBJ2-5, with D possibly matching TRBD1 (5 bases). Germline V gene lookup returns CDR1 KGHSH and CDR2 LQKENI. The CDR3 consists of 13 residues. V was trimmed by 5 bases and J by 3 bases, leaving 10 bases between them. The CDR3 sequence: CASSYGQEETQYF. DNA of the CDR3: TGTGCCAGCTCATACGGACAAGAAGAGACCCAGTACTTC. The whole variable domain, remainder taken from reference TRBV18 and TRBJ2-5, is NAGVMQNPRHLVRRRGQEARLRCSPMKGHSHVYWYRQLPEEGLKFMVYLQKENIIDESGMPKERFSAEFPKEGPSILRIQQVVRGDSAAYFCASSYGQEETQYFGPGTRLLVL.

The rearrangement links TRBV9 to TRBJ2-7; 9 nucleotides agree with TRBD2. V dropped 0 bases and J dropped 6; count of bases not matched to a gene: 10. CDR3 length: 16 amino acids. CDR1 and CDR2 (germline): SGDLS, YYNGEE. The DNA of the CDR3 is TGTGCCAGCAGCGTAGACGCTAGCGGGATCGAGCCCGAGCAGTACTTC. Residues: CASSVDASGIEPEQYF.

This clone was seen more than once but under ten times. The chain uses TRBV7-2 and TRBJ2-7; 7 bases align to TRBD2. The CDR3 is made up of 13 amino acids. Per the germline V gene, CDR1 is SGHTA and CDR2 is FQGNSA. V dropped 3 bases and J dropped 4; count of bases not matched to a gene: 3. In DNA, the CDR3 is TGTGCCAGCAGCTTCCCGGGAGGTTACGAGCAGTACTTC. This gives the protein CASSFPGGYEQYF.

The V and J genes are TRBV3-1 (or the pseudogene TRBV3-2) and TRBJ1-3, with D unresolved. CDR3 length: 16 residues. Per the germline V gene, CDR1 is LGHDT and CDR2 is YNNKEL (reference sequence). The V end lost 4 bases, the J end lost 3 bases, and 16 bases lay between the germline ends. CDR3 region: CASSPIGGESGNTIYF. In DNA, the CDR3 is TGTGCCAGCAGCCCGATCGGTGGTGAGAGTGGAAACACCATATATTTT.

The chain links TRBV18 to TRBJ2-2, with D possibly being TRBD2 (6 bases). V lost 2 bases, J lost 0 bases, and 7 bases lay in between. The CDR3 has 15 amino acids. Germline CDR1 and CDR2: KGHSH and LQKENI. The CDR3 loop is CASSPGGTNTGELFF. The CDR3 DNA follows: TGTGCCAGCTCACCAGGGGGGACGAACACCGGGGAGCTGTTTTTT.

The rearrangement links TRBV7-9 to TRBJ2-3; 13 nucleotides align to TRBD2. From germline, CDR1 is SEHNR and CDR2 FQNEAQ (reference sequence). Unmatched junction bases numbered 7, after V lost 4 bases and J lost 3 bases. The CDR3 has 17 residues. The chain's CDR3 is CASSSGLAGHITDTQYF. CDR3 DNA sequence: TGTGCCAGCAGCTCGGGACTAGCGGGACACATTACAGATACGCAGTATTTT.

This chain uses TRBV5-4 with TRBJ1-2; a weak D match, TRBD1 (6 bases). CDR1 and CDR2 from the germline V gene are SGHNT and YYREEE (reference sequence). Trimming removed 4 bases from V and 2 bases from J, with 15 bases in between. The CDR3 has 15 amino acids. The CDR3 DNA sequence: TGTGCCAGCAGCGTGGGAGGAGGACAGAACTATGGCTACACCTTC. It codes for CASSVGGGQNYGYTF.

The chain recombines TRBV5-1 with TRBJ2-2; 10 bases line up with TRBD1. Trimming cost V 4 bases and J 3 bases; bases outside gene matches: 3. This CDR3 has 15 amino acids. Germline V gives CDR1 SGHRS, CDR2 YFSETQ. CDR3 nucleotide sequence: TGCGCCAGCAGCCGAGGACAGGGGGACACCGGGGAGCTGTTTTTT. Amino acids: CASSRGQGDTGELFF.

CDR3 sequence: CASSFPEGGFYGYTF. The CDR3 DNA reads as TGTGCCAGCAGTTTCCCCGAGGGAGGTTTTTATGGCTACACCTTC. The chain combines TRBV6-5 with TRBJ1-2, with no clear D. The CDR3 length is 15 residues. V was clipped by 4 bases and J by 5 bases, with 17 bases between them. Germline CDR1 and CDR2: MNHEY and SVGAGI.

The V and J genes are TRBV27 and TRBJ2-7; the D gene is possibly TRBD1 (6 bases). This CDR3 spans 13 amino acids. V was clipped by 4 bases and J by 3 bases, with 10 bases between them. From germline, CDR1 is MNHEY and CDR2 SMNVEV (reference sequence). The CDR3 DNA reads TGTGCCAGCAGTTGGGGACACTTCTACGAGCAGTACTTC. Residues: CASSWGHFYEQYF.

This clone was recorded once. The chain carries TRBV5-1 and TRBJ2-1, with D tentatively TRBD2 (6 bases). Trimming shortened V by 0 bases and J by 0 bases, and 10 bases separated the two germline ends. CDR1 is SGHRS and CDR2 is YFSETQ in the germline V gene. CDR3 size: 16 residues. CDR3 sequence (DNA): TGCGCCAGCAGCTTGGGGGCCGGGAGCTCCTACAATGAGCAGTTCTTC. Encoded protein: CASSLGAGSSYNEQFF.

The chain employs TRBV18 and TRBJ2-2, with TRBD2 as a possible D gene (5 bases). V lost 2 bases and J lost 2, with 6 bases in between. CDR3 length equals 14 residues. Germline V gene lookup returns CDR1 KGHSH and CDR2 LQKENI. CDR3 in amino acids: CASSPASNTGELFF. CDR3 sequence (DNA): TGTGCCAGCTCACCAGCTAGCAACACCGGGGAGCTGTTTTTT. Together with reference TRBV18 and TRBJ2-2, the CDR3 gives the full variable domain: NAGVMQNPRHLVRRRGQEARLRCSPMKGHSHVYWYRQLPEEGLKFMVYLQKENIIDESGMPKERFSAEFPKEGPSILRIQQVVRGDSAAYFCASSPASNTGELFFGEGSRLTVL.

This sequence joins TRBV28 and TRBJ1-1; perhaps TRBD1 as D (5 bases). Trimming removed 4 bases from V and 4 bases from J, with 13 bases in between. The CDR3 totals 14 residues. Germline V gene data show CDR1 as MDHEN and CDR2 as SYDVKM. For the CDR3, the DNA is TGTGCCAGCAGTTGGACCGGGAGGGGCACTGAAGCTTTCTTT. Encoded protein: CASSWTGRGTEAFF.

This clone was counted a single time. The V and J genes are TRBV7-7 and TRBJ1-5; 10 positions match TRBD1. The CDR3 extends over 16 amino acids. Germline V gene lookup returns CDR1 SSHAT and CDR2 FNYEAQ (reference sequence). The CDR3 is CASGGQGVSFNQPQHF. CDR3 nucleotide sequence: TGTGCTAGCGGCGGACAGGGGGTCTCCTTCAATCAGCCCCAGCATTTT.

The chain combines TRBV28 with TRBJ2-6; no definite D call. The CDR3 is made up of 16 amino acids. Trimming shortened V by 8 bases and J by 2 bases, and 16 bases separated the two germline ends. Looked up from germline, CDR1 is MDHEN and CDR2 is SYDVKM. This CDR3 reads CASLSPGKTGANVLTF. In nucleotides, the CDR3 is TGTGCCAGCCTCAGCCCAGGAAAAACTGGGGCCAACGTCCTGACTTTC.

The rearrangement links TRBV28 to TRBJ2-7, with TRBD1 matching 9 bases. Looked up from germline, CDR1 is MDHEN and CDR2 is SYDVKM. V lost 6 bases and J lost 2; bases outside the gene matches: 5. The CDR3 is 14 residues long. CDR3 nucleotide sequence: TGTGCCAGCAGAACCGGGACAGGGACCTACGAGCAGTACTTC. Its translation: CASRTGTGTYEQYF.

The chain's CDR3 is CASSKSGQGPYTGELFF. For the CDR3, the DNA is TGTGCCAGTAGTAAATCAGGGCAGGGCCCATACACCGGGGAGCTGTTTTTT. This chain connects TRBV19 to TRBJ2-2; a possible D gene is TRBD1 (5 bases). V was shortened by 4 bases and J by 3 bases, with 18 bases between the two germline ends. The germline V gene has CDR1 LNHDA and CDR2 SQIVND (reference sequence). This CDR3 spans 17 amino acids.

The rearrangement uses TRBV7-9 and TRBJ2-5; a possible D gene is TRBD1 (5 bases). Germline lookup yields CDR1 SEHNR and CDR2 FQNEAQ (reference sequence). The V end was cut by 5 bases, the J end by 5 bases, with 21 bases between. There are 16 residues in the CDR3. The CDR3 is CASSLTPGQGVETQYF. As DNA, the CDR3 is TGTGCCAGCAGCCTAACGCCAGGACAAGGGGTGGAGACCCAGTACTTC.

Regarding this clone: The sample contains more than one DNA sequence encoding this CDR3. Here the CDR3 DNA reads TGTGCCAGCAGCCCGCAGGGAAGCTCTGGAAACACCATATATTTT. It is translated as CASSPQGSSGNTIYF. The V and J genes are TRBV14 and TRBJ1-3; tentatively, D is TRBD1 (5 bases). In germline, CDR1 is SGHDN, CDR2 FVKESK. This CDR3 contains 15 residues. Trimming took off 4 bases at V and 0 bases at J, with 10 bases between the two ends.

The chain employs TRBV5-1 and TRBJ2-1, with D perhaps TRBD2 (6 bases). V gave up 0 bases and J gave up 0 bases, with 7 bases separating them. In germline, CDR1 is SGHRS, CDR2 YFSETQ. CDR3 length: 15 residues. CDR3 nucleotides: TGCGCCAGCAGCTTGGACGGGAGCTCCTACAATGAGCAGTTCTTC. Residues: CASSLDGSSYNEQFF.

The V gene is TRBV28, the J gene TRBJ2-3, with D possibly TRBD1 on 5 matching bases. The CDR3 totals 13 residues. V shed 3 bases and J shed 2 bases, with 6 bases lying between them. Germline CDR1 MDHEN, CDR2 SYDVKM. The CDR3 coding sequence is TGTGCCAGCAGTTTGACAGTCACAGATACGCAGTATTTT. This codes for CASSLTVTDTQYF.

This clone has a handful of counts. The chain uses TRBV27 and TRBJ2-7; D might be TRBD2 (5 bases). Looked up from germline, CDR1 is MNHEY and CDR2 is SMNVEV (reference sequence). CDR3 length: 12 residues. V lost 6 bases and J lost 1, with 7 bases in between. This CDR3 is CASSGVSYEQYF. The CDR3 nucleotides are TGTGCCAGCAGCGGGGTGTCCTACGAGCAGTACTTC.

The rearrangement joins TRBV2 to TRBJ2-3; TRBD1 aligns across 10 bases. J was trimmed by 4 bases and V by 8 bases; bases with no gene match: 0. The germline V gene has CDR1 SNHLY and CDR2 FYNNEI. CDR3 length equals 12 residues. CDR3 loop: CASGQGADTQYF. CDR3 in DNA: TGTGCCAGCGGACAGGGGGCAGATACGCAGTATTTT. The whole variable domain, remainder taken from reference TRBV2 and TRBJ2-3, is EPEVTQTPSHQVTQMGQEVILRCVPISNHLYFYWYRQILGQKVEFLVSFYNNEISEKSEIFDDQFSVERPDGSNFTLKIRSTKLEDSAMYFCASGQGADTQYFGPGTRLTVL.

V and J are TRBV19 and TRBJ2-3, with 9 positions matching TRBD2. V was pared by 3 bases and J by 6 bases, with 16 bases of the junction left unmatched. Germline V CDR1 and CDR2: LNHDA, SQIVND (reference sequence). This CDR3 has 18 residues. Written as DNA, the CDR3 is TGTGCCAGTAGTATGGGTCTCGGCGGTAGCGGGAGTTTCGATACGCAGTATTTT. It translates to CASSMGLGGSGSFDTQYF.

The CDR3 loop reads CASSLASGTDTQYF. The CDR3, as DNA: TGTGCCAGCAGCTTGGCTAGCGGCACAGATACGCAGTATTTT. The chain uses TRBV7-9 and TRBJ2-3, with a tentative D call TRBD2 (6 bases). V lost 3 bases to trimming and J lost 1 base, with 8 bases between them. The V gene's germline CDR1 is SEHNR and CDR2 FQNEAQ (reference sequence). The CDR3 runs 14 residues. Using reference TRBV7-9 and TRBJ2-3 for the parts outside the CDR3, the full variable domain is DTGVSQNPRHKITKRGQNVTFRCDPISEHNRLYWYRQTLGQGPEFLTYFQNEAQLEKSRLLSDRFSAERPKGSFSTLEIQRTEQGDSAMYLCASSLASGTDTQYFGPGTRLTVL.

The genes are TRBV5-1 and TRBJ1-1; 7 nucleotides agree with TRBD1. V trimming: 4 bases; J trimming: 0 bases; junction bases outside the gene matches: 3. This CDR3 has 14 amino acids. Germline CDR1 reads SGHRS; CDR2 reads YFSETQ. The CDR3 here is CASSVGTVNTEAFF. DNA of the CDR3: TGCGCCAGCAGCGTAGGGACAGTGAACACTGAAGCTTTCTTT.